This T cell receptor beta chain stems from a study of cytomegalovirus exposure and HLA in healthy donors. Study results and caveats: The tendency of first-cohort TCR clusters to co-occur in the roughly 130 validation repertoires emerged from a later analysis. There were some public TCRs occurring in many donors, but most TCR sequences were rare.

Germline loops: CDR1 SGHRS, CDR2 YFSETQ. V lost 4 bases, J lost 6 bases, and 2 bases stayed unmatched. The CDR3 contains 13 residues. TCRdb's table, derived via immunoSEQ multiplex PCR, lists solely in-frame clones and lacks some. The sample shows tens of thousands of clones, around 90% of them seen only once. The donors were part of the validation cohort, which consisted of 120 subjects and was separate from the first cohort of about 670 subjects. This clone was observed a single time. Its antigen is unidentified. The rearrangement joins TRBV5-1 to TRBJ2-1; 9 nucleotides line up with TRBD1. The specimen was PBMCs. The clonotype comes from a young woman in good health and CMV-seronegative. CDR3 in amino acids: CASSQDRGNEQFF. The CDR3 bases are TGCGCCAGCAGCCAGGACAGGGGCAATGAGCAGTTCTTC.